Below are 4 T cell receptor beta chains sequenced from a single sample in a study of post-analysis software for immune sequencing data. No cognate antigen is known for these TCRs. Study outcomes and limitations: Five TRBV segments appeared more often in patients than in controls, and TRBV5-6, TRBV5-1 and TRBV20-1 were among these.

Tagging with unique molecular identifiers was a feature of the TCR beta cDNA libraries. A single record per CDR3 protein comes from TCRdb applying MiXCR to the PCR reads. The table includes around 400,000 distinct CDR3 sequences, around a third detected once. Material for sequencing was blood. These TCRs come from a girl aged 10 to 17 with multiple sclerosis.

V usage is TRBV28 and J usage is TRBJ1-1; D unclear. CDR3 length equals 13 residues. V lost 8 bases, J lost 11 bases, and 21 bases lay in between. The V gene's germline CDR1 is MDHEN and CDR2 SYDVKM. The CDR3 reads CASYYEGGPGAFF. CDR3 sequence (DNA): TGTGCCAGCTATTACGAAGGAGGACCTGGGGCTTTCTTT.

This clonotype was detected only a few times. CDR3 DNA sequence: TGCGCCAGCAGCCGCCGGGCATCGGGGGACACCGGGGAGCTGTTTTTT. Its protein product is CASSRRASGDTGELFF. The chain is built from TRBV4-1 and TRBJ2-2; D is possibly TRBD2 (6 bases). CDR1 is MGHRA, CDR2 YSYEKL, per germline. Trimming left V 4 bases short and J 3 bases short, with 15 bases between. This CDR3 spans 16 amino acids.

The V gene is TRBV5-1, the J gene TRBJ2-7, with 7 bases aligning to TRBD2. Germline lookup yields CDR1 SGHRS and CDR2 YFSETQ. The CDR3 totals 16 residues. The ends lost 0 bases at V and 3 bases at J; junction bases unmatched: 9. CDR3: CASSLEALGGNYEQYF. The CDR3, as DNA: TGCGCCAGCAGCTTGGAGGCGCTCGGGGGGAACTACGAGCAGTACTTC. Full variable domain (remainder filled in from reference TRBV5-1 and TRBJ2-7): KAGVTQTPRYLIKTRGQQVTLSCSPISGHRSVSWYQQTPGQGLQFLFEYFSETQRNKGNFPGRFSGRQFSNSRSEMNVSTLELGDSALYLCASSLEALGGNYEQYFGPGTRLTVT.

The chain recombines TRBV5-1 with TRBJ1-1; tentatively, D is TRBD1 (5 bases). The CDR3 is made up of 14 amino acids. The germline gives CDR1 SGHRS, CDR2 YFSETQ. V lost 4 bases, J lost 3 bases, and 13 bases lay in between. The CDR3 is CASSPRGSDTEAFF. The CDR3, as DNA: TGCGCCAGCAGCCCCCGGGGGTCCGACACTGAAGCTTTCTTT.